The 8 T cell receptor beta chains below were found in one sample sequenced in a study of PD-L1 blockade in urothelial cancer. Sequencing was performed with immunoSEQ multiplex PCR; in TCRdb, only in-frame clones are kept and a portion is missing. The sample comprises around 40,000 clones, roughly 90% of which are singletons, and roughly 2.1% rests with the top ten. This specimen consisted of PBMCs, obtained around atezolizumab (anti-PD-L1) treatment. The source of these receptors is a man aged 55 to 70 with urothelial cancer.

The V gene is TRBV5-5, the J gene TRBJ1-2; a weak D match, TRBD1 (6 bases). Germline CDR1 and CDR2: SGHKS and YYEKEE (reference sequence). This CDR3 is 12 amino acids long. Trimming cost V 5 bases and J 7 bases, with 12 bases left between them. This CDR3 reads CASSSGVRGYTF. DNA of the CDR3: TGTGCCAGCAGTTCAGGGGTTCGTGGCTACACCTTC.

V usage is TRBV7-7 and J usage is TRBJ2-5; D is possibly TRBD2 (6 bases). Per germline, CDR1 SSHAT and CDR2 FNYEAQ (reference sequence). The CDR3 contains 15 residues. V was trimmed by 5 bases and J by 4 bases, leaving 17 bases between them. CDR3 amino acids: CASSLREEVGETQYF. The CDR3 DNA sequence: TGTGCCAGCAGCCTCAGGGAGGAGGTAGGAGAGACCCAGTACTTC.

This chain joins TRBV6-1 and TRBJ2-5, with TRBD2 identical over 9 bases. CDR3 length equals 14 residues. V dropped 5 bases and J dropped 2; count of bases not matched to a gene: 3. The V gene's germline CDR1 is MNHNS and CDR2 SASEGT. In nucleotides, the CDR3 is TGTGCCAGCAGTCTCCTAGCGGGACAAGAGACCCAGTACTTC. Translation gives CASSLLAGQETQYF.

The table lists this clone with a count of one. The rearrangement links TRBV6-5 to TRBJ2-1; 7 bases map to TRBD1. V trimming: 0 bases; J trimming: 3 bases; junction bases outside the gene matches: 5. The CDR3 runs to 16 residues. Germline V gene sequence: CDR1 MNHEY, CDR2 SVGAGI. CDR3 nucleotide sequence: TGTGCCAGCAGTTACTCGATTCAGGGGGTCTACAATGAGCAGTTCTTC. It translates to CASSYSIQGVYNEQFF.

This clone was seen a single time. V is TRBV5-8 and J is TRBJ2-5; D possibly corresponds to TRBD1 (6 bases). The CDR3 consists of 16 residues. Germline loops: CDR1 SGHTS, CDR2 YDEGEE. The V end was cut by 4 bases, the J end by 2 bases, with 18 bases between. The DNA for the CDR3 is TGTGCCAGCAGCCCAAACGGACAGCTCATTCAAGAGACCCAGTACTTC. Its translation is CASSPNGQLIQETQYF.

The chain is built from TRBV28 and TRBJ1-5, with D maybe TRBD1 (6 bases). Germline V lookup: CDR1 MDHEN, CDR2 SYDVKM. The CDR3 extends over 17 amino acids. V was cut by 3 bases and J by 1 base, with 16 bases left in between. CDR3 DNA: TGTGCCAGCAGTTTGTATTCCGGGACACTGAGCAATCAGCCCCAGCATTTT. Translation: CASSLYSGTLSNQPQHF.

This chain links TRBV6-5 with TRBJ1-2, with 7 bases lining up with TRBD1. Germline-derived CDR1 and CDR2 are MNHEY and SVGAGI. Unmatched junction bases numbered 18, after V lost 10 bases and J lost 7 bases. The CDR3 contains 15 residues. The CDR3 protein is CATLREQGLPSGYTF. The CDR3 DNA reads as TGTGCCACCCTCCGGGAACAGGGGCTCCCGAGTGGCTACACCTTC.

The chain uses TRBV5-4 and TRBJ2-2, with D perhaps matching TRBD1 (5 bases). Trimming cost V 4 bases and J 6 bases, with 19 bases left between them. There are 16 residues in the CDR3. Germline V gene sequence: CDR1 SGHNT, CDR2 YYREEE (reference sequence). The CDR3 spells CASSLWVGPAAGELFF. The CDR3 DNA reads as TGTGCCAGCAGCCTCTGGGTGGGGCCCGCCGCCGGGGAGCTGTTTTTT.